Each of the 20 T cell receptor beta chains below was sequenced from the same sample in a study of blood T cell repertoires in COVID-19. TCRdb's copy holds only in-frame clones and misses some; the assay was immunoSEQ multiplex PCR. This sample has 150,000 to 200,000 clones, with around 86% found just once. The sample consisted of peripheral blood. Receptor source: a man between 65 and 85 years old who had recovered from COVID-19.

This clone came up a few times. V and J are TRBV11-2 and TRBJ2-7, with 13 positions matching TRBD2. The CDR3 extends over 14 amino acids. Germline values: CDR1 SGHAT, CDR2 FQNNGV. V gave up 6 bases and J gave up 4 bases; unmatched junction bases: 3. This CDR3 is CASRKLAGGYEQYF. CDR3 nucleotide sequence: TGTGCCAGCAGGAAACTAGCGGGAGGGTACGAGCAGTACTTC.

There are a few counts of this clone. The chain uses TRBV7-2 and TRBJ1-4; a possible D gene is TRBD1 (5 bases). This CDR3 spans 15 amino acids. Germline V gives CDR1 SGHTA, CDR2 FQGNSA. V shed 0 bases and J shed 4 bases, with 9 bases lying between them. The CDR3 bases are TGTGCCAGCAGCTTAGCGAACAGGAATAATGAAAAACTGTTTTTT. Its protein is CASSLANRNNEKLFF. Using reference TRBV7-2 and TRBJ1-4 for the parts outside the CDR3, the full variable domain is GAGVSQSPSNKVTEKGKDVELRCDPISGHTALYWYRQSLGQGLEFLIYFQGNSAPDKSGLPSDRFSAERTGGSVSTLTIQRTQQEDSAVYLCASSLANRNNEKLFFGSGTQLSVL.

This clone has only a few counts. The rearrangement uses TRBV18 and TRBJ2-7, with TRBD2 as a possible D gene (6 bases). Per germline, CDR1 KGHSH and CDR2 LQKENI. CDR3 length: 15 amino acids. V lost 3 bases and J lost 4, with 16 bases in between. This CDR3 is CASSPQGGDIYEQYF. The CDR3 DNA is TGTGCCAGCTCACCCCAGGGAGGAGATATTTACGAGCAGTACTTC. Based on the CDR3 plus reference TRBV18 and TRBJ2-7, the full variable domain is NAGVMQNPRHLVRRRGQEARLRCSPMKGHSHVYWYRQLPEEGLKFMVYLQKENIIDESGMPKERFSAEFPKEGPSILRIQQVVRGDSAAYFCASSPQGGDIYEQYFGPGTRLTVT.

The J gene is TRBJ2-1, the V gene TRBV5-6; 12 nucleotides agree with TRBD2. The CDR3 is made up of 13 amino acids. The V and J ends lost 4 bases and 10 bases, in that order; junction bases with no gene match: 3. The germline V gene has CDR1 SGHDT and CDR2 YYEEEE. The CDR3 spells CASSLGLAGEQFF. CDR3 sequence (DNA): TGTGCCAGCAGCCTAGGACTAGCGGGAGAGCAGTTCTTC.

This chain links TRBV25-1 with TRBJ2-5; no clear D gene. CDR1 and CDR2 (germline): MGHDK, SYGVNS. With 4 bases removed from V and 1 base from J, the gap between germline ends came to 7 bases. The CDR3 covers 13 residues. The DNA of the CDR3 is TGTGCCAGCAGTGCTCCCGGCCAAGAGACCCAGTACTTC. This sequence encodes CASSAPGQETQYF.

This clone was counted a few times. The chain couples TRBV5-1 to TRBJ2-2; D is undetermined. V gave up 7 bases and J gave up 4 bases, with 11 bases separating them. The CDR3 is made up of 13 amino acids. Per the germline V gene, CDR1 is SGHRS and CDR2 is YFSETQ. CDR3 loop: CASGSQFTGELFF. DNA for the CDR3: TGCGCCAGCGGCAGTCAGTTCACCGGGGAGCTGTTTTTT. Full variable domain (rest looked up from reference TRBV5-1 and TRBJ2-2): KAGVTQTPRYLIKTRGQQVTLSCSPISGHRSVSWYQQTPGQGLQFLFEYFSETQRNKGNFPGRFSGRQFSNSRSEMNVSTLELGDSALYLCASGSQFTGELFFGEGSRLTVL.

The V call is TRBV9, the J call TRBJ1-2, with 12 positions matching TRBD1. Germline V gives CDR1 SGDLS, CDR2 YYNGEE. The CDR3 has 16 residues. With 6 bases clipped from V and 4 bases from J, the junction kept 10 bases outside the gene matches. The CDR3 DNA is TGTGCCAGCAAGGGGACCGGGACAGGGGGCTTCTATGGCTACACCTTC. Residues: CASKGTGTGGFYGYTF.

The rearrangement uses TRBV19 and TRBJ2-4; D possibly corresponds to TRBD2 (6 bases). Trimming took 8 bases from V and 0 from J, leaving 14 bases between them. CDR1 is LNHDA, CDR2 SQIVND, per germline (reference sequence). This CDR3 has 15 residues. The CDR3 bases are TGTGCCAGTGCTACGGGGGAGCTAGCCAAAAACATTCAGTACTTC. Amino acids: CASATGELAKNIQYF. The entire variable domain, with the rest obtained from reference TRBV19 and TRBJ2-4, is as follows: DGGITQSPKYLFRKEGQNVTLSCEQNLNHDAMYWYRQDPGQGLRLIYYSQIVNDFQKGDIAEGYSVSREKKESFPLTVTSAQKNPTAFYLCASATGELAKNIQYFGAGTRLSVL.

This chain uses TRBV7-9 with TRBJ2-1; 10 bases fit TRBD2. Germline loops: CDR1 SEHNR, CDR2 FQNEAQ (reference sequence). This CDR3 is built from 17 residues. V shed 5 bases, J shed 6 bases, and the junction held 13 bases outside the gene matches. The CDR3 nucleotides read TGTGCCAGCAGCAAATCGGGACTAGCGCCGAATAGCAATGAGCAGTTCTTC. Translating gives CASSKSGLAPNSNEQFF.

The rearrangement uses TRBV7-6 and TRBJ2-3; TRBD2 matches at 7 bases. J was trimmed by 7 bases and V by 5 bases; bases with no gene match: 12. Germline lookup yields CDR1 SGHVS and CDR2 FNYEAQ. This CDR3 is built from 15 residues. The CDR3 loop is CASSREDVGGYTQYF. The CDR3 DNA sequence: TGTGCCAGCAGCCGGGAGGATGTTGGGGGTTATACGCAGTATTTT.

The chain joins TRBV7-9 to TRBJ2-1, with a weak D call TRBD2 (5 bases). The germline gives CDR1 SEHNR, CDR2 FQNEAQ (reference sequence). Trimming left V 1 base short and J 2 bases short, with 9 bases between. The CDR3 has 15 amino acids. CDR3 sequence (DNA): TGTGCCAGCAGCTTAGGGCCAGCGGCCTACAATGAGCAGTTCTTC. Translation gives CASSLGPAAYNEQFF.

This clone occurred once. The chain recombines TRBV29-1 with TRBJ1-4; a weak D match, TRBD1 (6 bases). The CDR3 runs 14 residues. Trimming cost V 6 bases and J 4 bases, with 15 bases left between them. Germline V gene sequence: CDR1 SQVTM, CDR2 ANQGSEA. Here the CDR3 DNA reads TGCAGCGTGAGCTTGGGGGCGATTAATGAAAAACTGTTTTTT. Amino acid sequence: CSVSLGAINEKLFF.

The CDR3 sequence is CASSGTSGTYNEQFF. DNA for the CDR3: TGTGCCAGCAGTGGGACTAGCGGAACCTACAATGAGCAGTTCTTC. The chain recombines TRBV2 with TRBJ2-1; 10 bases fit TRBD2. Germline V gene lookup returns CDR1 SNHLY and CDR2 FYNNEI. This CDR3 contains 15 residues. Trimming removed 4 bases from V and 2 bases from J; junction bases left unmatched: 2.

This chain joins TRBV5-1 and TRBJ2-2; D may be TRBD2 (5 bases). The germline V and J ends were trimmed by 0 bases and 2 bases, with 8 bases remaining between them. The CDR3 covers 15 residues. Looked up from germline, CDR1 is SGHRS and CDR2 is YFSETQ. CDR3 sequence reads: CASSLVGLNTGELFF. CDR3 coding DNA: TGCGCCAGCAGCTTGGTAGGACTCAACACCGGGGAGCTGTTTTTT.

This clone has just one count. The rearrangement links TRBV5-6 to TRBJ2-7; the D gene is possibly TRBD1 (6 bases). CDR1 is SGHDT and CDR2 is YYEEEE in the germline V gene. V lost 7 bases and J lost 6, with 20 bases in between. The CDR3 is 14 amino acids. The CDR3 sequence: CASAMTGTPTEQYF. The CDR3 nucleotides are TGTGCCAGCGCTATGACCGGGACACCCACCGAGCAGTACTTC.

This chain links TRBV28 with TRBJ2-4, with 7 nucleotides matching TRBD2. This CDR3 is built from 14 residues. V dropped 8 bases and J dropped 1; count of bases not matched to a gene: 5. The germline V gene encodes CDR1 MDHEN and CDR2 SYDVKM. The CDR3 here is CASDAGEAKNIQYF. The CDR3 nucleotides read TGTGCCAGCGATGCGGGGGAGGCCAAAAACATTCAGTACTTC.

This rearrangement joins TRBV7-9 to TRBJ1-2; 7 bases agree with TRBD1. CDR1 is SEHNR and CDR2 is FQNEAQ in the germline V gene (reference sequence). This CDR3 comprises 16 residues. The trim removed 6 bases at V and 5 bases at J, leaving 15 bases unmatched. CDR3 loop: CASSPGDSGSVYGYTF. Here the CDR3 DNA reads TGTGCCAGCAGTCCCGGGGACAGTGGCAGTGTATATGGCTACACCTTC.

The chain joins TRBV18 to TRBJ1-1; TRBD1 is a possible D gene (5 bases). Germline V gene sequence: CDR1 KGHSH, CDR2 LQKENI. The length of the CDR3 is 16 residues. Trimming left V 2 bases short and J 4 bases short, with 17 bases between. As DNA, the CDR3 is TGTGCCAGCTCACCATTTTCCGGGACTAGGGGCACTGAAGCTTTCTTT. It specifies CASSPFSGTRGTEAFF.

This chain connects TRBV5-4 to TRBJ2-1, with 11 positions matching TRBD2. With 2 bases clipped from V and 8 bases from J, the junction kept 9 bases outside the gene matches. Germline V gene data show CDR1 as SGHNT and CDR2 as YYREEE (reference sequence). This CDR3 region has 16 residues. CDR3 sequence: CASSLFLAGGIHEQFF. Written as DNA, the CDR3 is TGTGCCAGCAGCTTATTCCTAGCGGGAGGAATCCATGAGCAGTTCTTC. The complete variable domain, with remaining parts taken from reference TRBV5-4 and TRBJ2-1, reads ETGVTQSPTHLIKTRGQQVTLRCSSQSGHNTVSWYQQALGQGPQFIFQYYREEENGRGNFPPRFSGLQFPNYSSELNVNALELDDSALYLCASSLFLAGGIHEQFFGPGTRLTVL.

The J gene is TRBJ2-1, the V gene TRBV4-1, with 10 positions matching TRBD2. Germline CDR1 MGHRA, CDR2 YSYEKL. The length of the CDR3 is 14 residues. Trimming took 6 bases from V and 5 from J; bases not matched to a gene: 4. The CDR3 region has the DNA TGCGCCAGCAGGGGACTAGCGACTGACAATGAGCAGTTCTTC. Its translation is CASRGLATDNEQFF.